The clone carrying this T cell receptor (beta chain) appeared many times. The data stem from a study of blood T cell repertoires in COVID-19. The wider study: COVID-19 samples collected from the United States, Italy and Spain covered acute and convalescent phases. Nucleic acid was either cDNA or gDNA, and it came from T cells, B-cell-depleted T cells, or PBMCs.

The junction had 4 bases not matched to a gene; V was cut back by 5 bases and J by 2 bases. Germline V CDR1 and CDR2: SGHTA, FQGNSA. The CDR3 sequence is 15 residues long. Measured with immunoSEQ multiplex PCR; TCRdb has only the in-frame clones, and not every one. The table lists some 200,000 clones, 83% of them singletons. This TCR was recovered from a woman between 45 and 65 years old who had been exposed to COVID-19. Source material: PBMCs or T cells enriched from blood (not recorded which). The chain joins TRBV7-2 to TRBJ2-1; 9 bases map to TRBD2. CDR3 bases: TGTGCCAGCAGCCCGAGCGGGGGGACCTACAATGAGCAGTTCTTC. It codes for CASSPSGGTYNEQFF.